The 10 T cell receptor beta chains in this list originate from one sample, sequenced in a study of blood T cells in healthy people across ages. For the second PCR, which ran for 7 to 11 cycles, a sample-barcoded 5' primer and a J-beta primer mix were used. Using its own MiXCR run on the 5' RACE reads, TCRdb lists one record per CDR3 protein. The sample consists of approximately 790,000 distinct CDR3 sequences, 60% to 80% of them appearing once. The sequencing sample was made of blood. The receptor source for this set is a man younger than 40 in good health.

The chain recombines TRBV7-9 with TRBJ1-5; a possible D gene is TRBD1 (6 bases). CDR1 and CDR2 (germline): SEHNR, FQNEAQ (reference sequence). The CDR3 consists of 14 residues. V lost 3 bases and J 7 bases, leaving 13 bases between the germline ends. The CDR3 is CASSFQGLNQPQHF. The CDR3 DNA reads as TGTGCCAGCAGCTTCCAGGGGTTGAACCAGCCCCAGCATTTT.

The chain employs TRBV6-5 and TRBJ2-7; TRBD1 is a possible D gene (6 bases). Deletions cut 4 bases from V and 2 bases from J, with 12 bases between. This CDR3 comprises 14 residues. From germline, CDR1 is MNHEY and CDR2 SVGAGI. The CDR3 protein is CASSWAGDAYEQYF. The CDR3 DNA follows: TGTGCCAGCAGTTGGGCAGGGGACGCCTACGAGCAGTACTTC.

This clonotype was picked up a small number of times. The chain uses TRBV29-1 and TRBJ2-5; 7 nucleotides align to TRBD2. CDR1 and CDR2 from the germline V gene are SQVTM and ANQGSEA. Losses at the gene ends were 7 bases for V and 5 bases for J; bases not matched to a gene: 10. This CDR3 spans 13 amino acids. The CDR3, as DNA: TGCAGCGCGCGGGCGGGGGTCGAGGAGACCCAGTACTTC. It translates to CSARAGVEETQYF.

The CDR3 region is CSVEIQAYEQYF. The DNA for the CDR3 is TGCAGCGTTGAAATCCAGGCCTACGAGCAGTACTTC. The rearrangement joins TRBV29-1 to TRBJ2-7; D is uncertain. CDR1 and CDR2 (germline): SQVTM, ANQGSEA. The CDR3 spans 12 residues. Trimming left V 2 bases short and J 2 bases short, with 7 bases between.

This clonotype has only a few counts. The gene calls are TRBV2 and TRBJ1-2; possibly TRBD1 for D (6 bases). The ends were cut back, 3 bases at V and 2 bases at J, with 10 bases in the middle. The germline V gene has CDR1 SNHLY and CDR2 FYNNEI. CDR3 length: 14 residues. The CDR3 DNA is TGTGCCAGCAGTGAGGGACACAGAAACTATGGCTACACCTTC. Residues: CASSEGHRNYGYTF.

The V call is TRBV12-3 or TRBV12-4, the J call TRBJ2-7; weak D call: TRBD1 (7 bases). The J call may be in error: the DNA end matches TRBJ2-4 better. The length of the CDR3 is 16 residues. The CDR3 is CASSLSFGGQTNIQYF. The CDR3 DNA reads TGTGCCAGCAGTTTATCATTCGGGGGACAGACAAACATTCAGTACTTC.

Of note for this clonotype: Compared with germline, one end of the junction differs, possibly owing to a read error. The chain couples TRBV25-1 to TRBJ1-6, with D hard to call. Germline CDR1 and CDR2: MGHDK and SYGVNS. The CDR3 spans 16 residues. DNA for the CDR3: TGTGTCAGCAGTGAATGGGGTGCCTCCTATAATTCACCCCTCCACTTT. Amino acids: CVSSEWGASYNSPLHF.

The chain is built from TRBV24-1 and TRBJ2-1; TRBD2 might be the D (5 bases). Trimming took off 7 bases at V and 4 bases at J, with 13 bases between the two ends. The CDR3 sequence is 14 residues long. Per the germline V gene, CDR1 is KGHDR and CDR2 is SFDVKD. The CDR3 DNA is TGTGCCACCAGCTCGGAGGACCCATACAATGAGCAGTTCTTC. Amino acid sequence: CATSSEDPYNEQFF.

The V gene is TRBV6-5, the J gene TRBJ2-7; D may be TRBD1 (5 bases). Trimming cost V 6 bases and J 4 bases, with 7 bases left between them. CDR1 MNHEY and CDR2 SVGAGI come from the germline V gene. The CDR3 has 11 residues. This CDR3 reads CASRQVYEQYF. CDR3 in DNA: TGTGCCAGCAGACAGGTATACGAGCAGTACTTC.

CDR3 amino acids: CASSLGTDYNSPLHF. CDR3 DNA sequence: TGTGCCAGCAGTTTGGGTACAGACTATAATTCACCCCTCCACTTT. V is TRBV12-3 or TRBV12-4 and J is TRBJ1-6; D uncertain. Trimming stripped 3 bases from V and 3 bases from J, with 9 bases between. CDR3 length: 15 amino acids.